One sample yielded the 5 T cell receptor beta chains listed below, sequenced in a study of OX40 agonist ivuxolimab in advanced cancers. TCRdb's copy holds only in-frame clones and misses some; the assay was immunoSEQ multiplex PCR. The table includes fewer than 90,000 clones, 65% to 90% detected once. The starting material was CD4+ or CD8+ T cells sorted from blood, obtained in a trial of the OX40 agonist ivuxolimab. These receptors all stem from an adult with an advanced solid tumor such as melanoma, head and neck, liver or kidney cancer.

The V call is TRBV5-6, the J call TRBJ2-7; weak D call: TRBD2 (7 bases). Trimming pared 1 base from V and 2 bases from J, leaving 22 bases between. Germline V gene data show CDR1 as SGHDT and CDR2 as YYEEEE. CDR3 length: 18 amino acids. CDR3 protein: CASSLMRGGDTVPYEQYF. The CDR3 nucleotides read TGTGCCAGCAGCTTGATGAGGGGAGGGGACACAGTACCCTACGAGCAGTACTTC.

The genes are TRBV6-6 and TRBJ1-5; 8 nucleotides match TRBD1. This CDR3 has 15 amino acids. Trimming removed 5 bases from V and 3 bases from J; junction bases left unmatched: 6. Germline V gene sequence: CDR1 MNHNY, CDR2 SVGAGI (reference sequence). The CDR3 loop reads CASSDTGGTNQPQHF. In DNA, the CDR3 is TGTGCCAGCAGTGATACAGGGGGGACCAATCAGCCCCAGCATTTT.

This chain joins TRBV9 and TRBJ1-1; 11 positions agree with TRBD1. Looked up from germline, CDR1 is SGDLS and CDR2 is YYNGEE. CDR3 length: 18 residues. With 4 bases clipped from V and 4 bases from J, the junction kept 15 bases outside the gene matches. The CDR3: CASSPSTGQGAWGTEAFF. In DNA, the CDR3 is TGTGCCAGCAGCCCCTCAACAGGACAGGGGGCTTGGGGCACTGAAGCTTTCTTT.

This chain uses TRBV5-6 with TRBJ1-2; a weak D match, TRBD1 (6 bases). The CDR3 has 11 amino acids. The ends were cut back, 2 bases at V and 10 bases at J, with 9 bases in the middle. CDR1 is SGHDT and CDR2 is YYEEEE in the germline V gene. The CDR3 bases are TGTGCCAGCAGCTTAAACAGGGCCTACACCTTC. Translated: CASSLNRAYTF.

The chain links TRBV4-1 to TRBJ2-3, with TRBD2 identical over 14 bases. Germline values: CDR1 MGHRA, CDR2 YSYEKL. CDR3 length: 19 amino acids. The V segment lost 5 bases and the J segment 2 bases; nucleotides outside the gene matches: 12. This CDR3 is CASSTPGGLAGAVTDTQYF. CDR3 nucleotide sequence: TGCGCCAGCAGCACCCCGGGGGGACTAGCGGGGGCCGTCACAGATACGCAGTATTTT.